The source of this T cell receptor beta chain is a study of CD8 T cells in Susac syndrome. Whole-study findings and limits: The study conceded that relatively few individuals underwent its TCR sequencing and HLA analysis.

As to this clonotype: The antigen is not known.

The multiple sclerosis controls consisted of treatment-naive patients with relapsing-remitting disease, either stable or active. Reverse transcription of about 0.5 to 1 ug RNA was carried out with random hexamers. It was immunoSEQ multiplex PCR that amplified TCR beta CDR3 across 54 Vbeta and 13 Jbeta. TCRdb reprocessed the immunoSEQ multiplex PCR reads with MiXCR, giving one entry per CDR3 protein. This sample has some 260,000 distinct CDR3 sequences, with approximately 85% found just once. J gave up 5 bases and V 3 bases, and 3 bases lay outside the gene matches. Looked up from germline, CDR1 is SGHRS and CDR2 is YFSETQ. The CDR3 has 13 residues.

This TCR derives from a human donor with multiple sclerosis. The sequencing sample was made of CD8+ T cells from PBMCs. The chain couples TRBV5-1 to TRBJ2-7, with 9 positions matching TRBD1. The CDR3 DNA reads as TGCGCCAGCAGCTCAACAGGGGGCAACGAGCAGTACTTC. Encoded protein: CASSSTGGNEQYF. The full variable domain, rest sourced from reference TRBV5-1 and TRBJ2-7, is KAGVTQTPRYLIKTRGQQVTLSCSPISGHRSVSWYQQTPGQGLQFLFEYFSETQRNKGNFPGRFSGRQFSNSRSEMNVSTLELGDSALYLCASSSTGGNEQYFGPGTRLTVT.